This TCR beta chain stems from a study of cytomegalovirus exposure and HLA in healthy donors. Germline CDR1 and CDR2: MDHEN and SYDVKM. With V trimmed by 6 bases and J by 0 bases, 6 bases remained unmatched. The length of the CDR3 is 16 residues. Clones were read by immunoSEQ multiplex PCR, and TCRdb kept only the in-frame ones, dropping some. The sample includes about 300,000 clones, around 87% seen only once; the top ten take over 0.85%. The rearrangement links TRBV28 to TRBJ1-5; TRBD1 aligns across 9 bases. Sequencing was carried out using PBMCs. The source of this sequence is a young woman in good health and CMV-seronegative. The CDR3 sequence: CASRLDRGGSNQPQHF. The CDR3 nucleotides read TGTGCCAGCAGGCTCGACAGGGGGGGTAGCAATCAGCCCCAGCATTTT.